The present T cell receptor (beta chain) was sequenced within a study of T-cell reconstitution after alpha-beta-depleted transplantation in children. This clonotype was counted only a few times. This CDR3 is built from 16 residues. The V end lost 1 base, the J end lost 2 bases, and 14 bases lay between the germline ends. Germline V gives CDR1 SGHTA, CDR2 FQGNSA. It was with unique molecular identifiers that the TCRbeta library was prepared. One entry per CDR3 protein, called by TCRdb with MiXCR from the PCR reads. The sample lists 150,000 to 200,000 distinct CDR3 sequences; approximately 7% were seen once.

This receptor was identified in a human donor who donated a stem cell graft to a child with Wiskott-Aldrich syndrome. The sample was PBMCs from the stem cell graft donor, taken from the stem cell graft. This chain uses TRBV7-2 with TRBJ2-5; tentatively, D is TRBD1 (5 bases). CDR3 nucleotide sequence: TGTGCCAGCAGCTTAGGCTCTAGGTCAGGGCAAGAGACCCAGTACTTC. The encoded protein is CASSLGSRSGQETQYF. Together with reference TRBV7-2 and TRBJ2-5, the CDR3 gives the full variable domain: GAGVSQSPSNKVTEKGKDVELRCDPISGHTALYWYRQSLGQGLEFLIYFQGNSAPDKSGLPSDRFSAERTGGSVSTLTIQRTQQEDSAVYLCASSLGSRSGQETQYFGPGTRLLVL.